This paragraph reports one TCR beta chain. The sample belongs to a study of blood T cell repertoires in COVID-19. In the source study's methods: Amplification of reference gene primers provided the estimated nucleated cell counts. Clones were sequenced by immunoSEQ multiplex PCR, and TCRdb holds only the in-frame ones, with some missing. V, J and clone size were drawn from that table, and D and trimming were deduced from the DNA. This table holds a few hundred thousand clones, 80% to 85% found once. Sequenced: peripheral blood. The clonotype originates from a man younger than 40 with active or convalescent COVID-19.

For the CDR3, the DNA is TGCAGTGCTAGTTGGGGCGGAGTTAGCACAGATACGCAGTATTTT. It specifies CSASWGGVSTDTQYF. This rearrangement joins TRBV20-1 to TRBJ2-3, with D tentatively TRBD1 (5 bases). Between the trimmed V and J ends, which lost 3 bases and 0 bases, there was a span of 13 bases. From germline, CDR1 is DFQATT and CDR2 SNEGSKA (reference sequence). The CDR3 runs to 15 residues.